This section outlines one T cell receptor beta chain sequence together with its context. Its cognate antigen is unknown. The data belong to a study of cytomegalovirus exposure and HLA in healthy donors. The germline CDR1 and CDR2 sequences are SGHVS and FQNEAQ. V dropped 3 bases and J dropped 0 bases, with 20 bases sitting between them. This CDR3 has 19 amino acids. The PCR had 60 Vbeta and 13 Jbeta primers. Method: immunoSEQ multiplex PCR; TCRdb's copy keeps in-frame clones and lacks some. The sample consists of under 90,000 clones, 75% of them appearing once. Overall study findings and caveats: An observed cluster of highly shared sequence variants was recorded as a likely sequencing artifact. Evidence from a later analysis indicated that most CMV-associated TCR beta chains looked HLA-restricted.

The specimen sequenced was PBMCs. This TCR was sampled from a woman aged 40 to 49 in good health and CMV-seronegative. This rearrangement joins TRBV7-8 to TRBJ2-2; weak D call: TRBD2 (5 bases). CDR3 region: CASSLRREWLRANTGELFF. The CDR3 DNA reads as TGTGCCAGCAGCTTGAGAAGGGAGTGGCTCCGCGCGAACACCGGGGAGCTGTTTTTT.